These 27 T cell receptor beta chains were all obtained from the same sample, sequenced in a study of CD8 T cells in Susac syndrome. cDNA came from around 0.5 to 1 ug RNA primed by random hexamers. TCRdb ran MiXCR on the immunoSEQ multiplex PCR reads and lists one entry per CDR3 protein. The sample yields about 150,000 distinct CDR3 sequences, 85% to 95% seen once. Sequenced: CD4+ T cells from PBMCs. The source is a human donor with multiple sclerosis.

This chain links TRBV5-5 with TRBJ1-5; the D gene is possibly TRBD1 (5 bases). V shed 4 bases and J shed 0 bases, with 14 bases lying between them. The germline V gene encodes CDR1 SGHKS and CDR2 YYEKEE (reference sequence). The CDR3 is 16 amino acids. This CDR3 is CASSLGQAHSNQPQHF. CDR3 nucleotides: TGTGCCAGCAGCCTAGGACAAGCTCATAGCAATCAGCCCCAGCATTTT.

This chain uses TRBV4-1 with TRBJ1-1; D is possibly TRBD1 (6 bases). CDR3 length equals 15 residues. From germline, CDR1 is MGHRA and CDR2 YSYEKL. Trimming cost V 10 bases and J 4 bases, with 22 bases left between them. CDR3 bases: TGCGCCACACACCTCACAGGGTTGGTCATCACTGAAGCTTTCTTT. Residues: CATHLTGLVITEAFF.

This clonotype was observed once. The V and J genes are TRBV7-9 and TRBJ1-1; D possibly corresponds to TRBD1 (6 bases). The CDR3 is made up of 15 amino acids. Germline CDR1 SEHNR, CDR2 FQNEAQ (reference sequence). Trimming removed 5 bases at V and 1 base at J, with 14 bases between. The CDR3 sequence is CASSDQGRTNTEAFF. CDR3 nucleotides: TGTGCCAGCAGCGACCAGGGGAGGACGAACACTGAAGCTTTCTTT. The complete variable domain, with remaining parts taken from reference TRBV7-9 and TRBJ1-1, reads DTGVSQNPRHKITKRGQNVTFRCDPISEHNRLYWYRQTLGQGPEFLTYFQNEAQLEKSRLLSDRFSAERPKGSFSTLEIQRTEQGDSAMYLCASSDQGRTNTEAFFGQGTRLTVV.

The rearrangement joins TRBV12-3 or TRBV12-4 to TRBJ1-1; 7 bases agree with TRBD1. The CDR3 covers 15 residues. V was clipped by 5 bases and J by 0 bases; unmatched bases: 6. DNA for the CDR3: TGTGCCAGCAGTCCACGGACAGGAATGAACACTGAAGCTTTCTTT. Its translation: CASSPRTGMNTEAFF.

The rearrangement joins TRBV7-3 to TRBJ2-5, with no clear D. The V end was cut by 5 bases, the J end by 2 bases, with 9 bases between. The CDR3 covers 13 residues. Germline CDR1 reads SGHTA; CDR2 reads FQGTGA. The DNA of the CDR3 is TGTGCCAGCAGCGCGGAGCTTCAAGAGACCCAGTACTTC. Encoded protein: CASSAELQETQYF. Using reference TRBV7-3 and TRBJ2-5 for the parts outside the CDR3, the full variable domain is GAGVSQTPSNKVTEKGKYVELRCDPISGHTALYWYRQSLGQGPEFLIYFQGTGAADDSGLPNDRFFAVRPEGSVSTLKIQRTERGDSAVYLCASSAELQETQYFGPGTRLLVL.

The J gene is TRBJ1-5, the V gene TRBV19; 8 nucleotides line up with TRBD1. The CDR3 is 14 residues long. The J segment lost 3 bases and the V segment lost 6 bases, leaving 4 bases of the junction unmatched. Germline V CDR1 and CDR2: LNHDA, SQIVND (reference sequence). CDR3 amino acids: CASRGTGNNQPQHF. DNA of the CDR3: TGTGCCAGTAGGGGGACAGGCAACAATCAGCCCCAGCATTTT.

V usage is TRBV25-1 and J usage is TRBJ2-7, with TRBD1 identical over 7 bases. From germline, CDR1 is MGHDK and CDR2 SYGVNS. The CDR3 spans 15 residues. The V and J ends lost 5 bases and 2 bases, in that order; junction bases with no gene match: 9. CDR3 coding DNA: TGTGCCAGCAGTTTAAGCTTGACAGGGACCTACGAGCAGTACTTC. Translation gives CASSLSLTGTYEQYF.

The chain recombines TRBV12-3 or TRBV12-4 with TRBJ1-3; D not resolved. The CDR3 runs 14 residues. V gave up 4 bases and J gave up 0 bases, with 7 bases separating them. The CDR3 reads CASSSAISGNTIYF. In DNA, the CDR3 is TGTGCCAGCAGTTCAGCCATCTCTGGAAACACCATATATTTT.

The chain recombines TRBV28 with TRBJ1-2; no clear D gene. V lost 3 bases to trimming and J lost 8 bases, with 10 bases between them. CDR1 MDHEN and CDR2 SYDVKM come from the germline V gene. CDR3 size: 12 residues. CDR3 amino acids: CASSFGPRGYTF. For the CDR3, the DNA is TGTGCCAGCAGTTTTGGTCCTAGGGGCTACACCTTC.

J is TRBJ2-1 and V is TRBV24-1, with D perhaps matching TRBD1 (6 bases). Germline CDR1 is KGHDR and CDR2 is SFDVKD. Trimming left V 4 bases short and J 5 bases short, with 11 bases between. The CDR3 consists of 14 residues. The CDR3 DNA reads TGTGCCACCAGTGAACAGGGCGGCAACAATGAGCAGTTCTTC. Translating gives CATSEQGGNNEQFF.

The chain uses TRBV4-1 and TRBJ2-5; D may be TRBD2 (6 bases). The ends were cut back, 0 bases at V and 4 bases at J, with 12 bases in the middle. Germline V CDR1 and CDR2: MGHRA, YSYEKL. The CDR3 is made up of 15 amino acids. CDR3 nucleotides: TGCGCCAGCAGCCAAGAGGATCAGGGACTAGAGACCCAGTACTTC. This translates into CASSQEDQGLETQYF.

V gene TRBV4-2 combines with J gene TRBJ2-7; D gene ambiguous. Germline-derived CDR1 and CDR2 are LGHNA and YNFKEQ. The CDR3 spans 14 residues. Trimming cost V 6 bases and J 0 bases, with 12 bases left between them. Here the CDR3 DNA reads TGTGCCAGCAGGACGTCACTTAGCTCCTACGAGCAGTACTTC. Its protein is CASRTSLSSYEQYF.

The chain employs TRBV27 and TRBJ2-3; 7 bases are a match to TRBD1. Looked up from germline, CDR1 is MNHEY and CDR2 is SMNVEV (reference sequence). The CDR3 runs to 15 residues. The CDR3 DNA follows: TGTGCATCCCAGGGAAGGGGGCCTAGCACAGATACGCAGTATTTT. It codes for CASQGRGPSTDTQYF.

This clonotype has just one count. The J gene is TRBJ2-7, the V gene TRBV29-1; D may be TRBD1 or TRBD2 (5 bases each). From germline, CDR1 is SQVTM and CDR2 ANQGSEA. The CDR3 has 12 residues. V gave up 7 bases and J gave up 3 bases, with 13 bases separating them. CDR3 nucleotide sequence: TGCAGCGGTGAGGGACGGGACTACGAGCAGTACTTC. As protein: CSGEGRDYEQYF.

This chain joins TRBV7-9 and TRBJ1-3, with D maybe TRBD1 (6 bases). This CDR3 is built from 14 residues. Trimming shortened V by 6 bases and J by 2 bases, and 11 bases separated the two germline ends. The germline V gene has CDR1 SEHNR and CDR2 FQNEAQ (reference sequence). CDR3 sequence: CASSPTGPGNTIYF. In DNA form, the CDR3 reads TGTGCCAGCAGTCCGACAGGACCTGGAAACACCATATATTTT.

The table lists this clonotype with a count of one. V and J are TRBV24-1 and TRBJ2-5; no firm D call. The CDR3 is 12 residues long. V was shortened by 2 bases and J by 5 bases, with 5 bases between the two germline ends. Germline V lookup: CDR1 KGHDR, CDR2 SFDVKD. CDR3 DNA: TGTGCCACCAGTGATTGGTCGGAGACCCAGTACTTC. This gives the protein CATSDWSETQYF.

J is TRBJ2-5 and V is TRBV7-8; D unclear. There are 15 residues in the CDR3. CDR1 is SGHVS, CDR2 FQNEAQ, per germline. V lost 0 bases, J lost 5 bases, and 13 bases lay in between. The CDR3 loop is CASSLARWQRETQYF. The CDR3 nucleotides are TGTGCCAGCAGCTTAGCGAGGTGGCAGAGGGAGACCCAGTACTTC. Variable domain in full (rest from reference TRBV7-8 and TRBJ2-5): GAGVSQSPRYKVAKRGQDVALRCDPISGHVSLFWYQQALGQGPEFLTYFQNEAQLDKSGLPSDRFFAERPEGSVSTLKIQRTQQEDSAVYLCASSLARWQRETQYFGPGTRLLVL.

This rearrangement joins TRBV28 to TRBJ1-2, with D hard to call. This CDR3 has 11 residues. V dropped 3 bases and J dropped 6 bases, with 5 bases sitting between them. Germline V gives CDR1 MDHEN, CDR2 SYDVKM. The CDR3 loop is CASSFLNGYTF. The CDR3 DNA follows: TGTGCCAGCAGTTTCCTGAATGGCTACACCTTC.

Here the CDR3 reads CSVEEPNYGYTF. CDR3 nucleotides: TGCAGCGTTGAAGAGCCCAACTATGGCTACACCTTC. The J gene is TRBJ1-2, the V gene TRBV29-1; D gene ambiguous. The CDR3 contains 12 residues. Trimming shortened V by 0 bases and J by 2 bases, and 4 bases separated the two germline ends. CDR1 is SQVTM, CDR2 ANQGSEA, per germline.

The V call is TRBV4-1, the J call TRBJ1-1; D unresolved. Germline V gene data show CDR1 as MGHRA and CDR2 as YSYEKL. Trimming removed 3 bases from V and 4 bases from J, with 12 bases in between. The CDR3 is 14 residues long. The CDR3 protein is CASSQTEGITEAFF. The CDR3 DNA is TGCGCCAGCAGCCAGACCGAAGGGATCACTGAAGCTTTCTTT.

The gene calls are TRBV19 and TRBJ2-3; no firm D call. This CDR3 has 12 residues. The ends were cut back, 10 bases at V and 6 bases at J, with 14 bases in the middle. Germline CDR1 LNHDA, CDR2 SQIVND (reference sequence). This chain's CDR3 is CATGGQFDTQYF. As DNA, the CDR3 is TGTGCCACCGGCGGCCAATTTGATACGCAGTATTTT.

The chain links TRBV29-1 to TRBJ1-3; D unresolved. Between the trimmed V and J ends, which lost 5 bases and 0 bases, there was a span of 5 bases. Germline assignment: CDR1 SQVTM and CDR2 ANQGSEA. This CDR3 has 12 residues. The CDR3 sequence is CSVISSGNTIYF. The DNA for the CDR3 is TGCAGCGTTATATCCTCTGGAAACACCATATATTTT.

The J gene is TRBJ2-2, the V gene TRBV15; 8 positions match TRBD2. The CDR3 contains 16 residues. CDR1 and CDR2 from the germline V gene are LNHNV and YYDKDF (reference sequence). V dropped 1 base and J dropped 3; count of bases not matched to a gene: 4. The DNA of the CDR3 is TGTGCCACCAGCAGAGGTTCCGGGGGGGACACCGGGGAGCTGTTTTTT. Amino acids: CATSRGSGGDTGELFF. Using reference TRBV15 and TRBJ2-2 for the parts outside the CDR3, the full variable domain is DAMVIQNPRYQVTQFGKPVTLSCSQTLNHNVMYWYQQKSSQAPKLLFHYYDKDFNNEADTPDNFQSRRPNTSFCFLDIRSPGLGDTAMYLCATSRGSGGDTGELFFGEGSRLTVL.

The chain uses TRBV4-1 and TRBJ2-7, with 9 bases lining up with TRBD2. V gave up 0 bases and J gave up 0 bases; unmatched junction bases: 9. This CDR3 spans 18 amino acids. CDR1 is MGHRA, CDR2 YSYEKL, per germline. CDR3 sequence reads: CASSQDSLAGRSSYEQYF. The CDR3 DNA follows: TGCGCCAGCAGCCAAGATTCGCTAGCGGGAAGGAGCTCCTACGAGCAGTACTTC.

The V and J genes are TRBV12-3 or TRBV12-4 and TRBJ2-5; possible D gene TRBD2, 6 bases. This CDR3 has 12 residues. The V end lost 3 bases, the J end lost 13 bases, and 15 bases lay between the germline ends. This CDR3 is CASSFGRRPSYF. CDR3 DNA sequence: TGTGCCAGCAGTTTTGGGAGGAGACCCTCGTACTTC.

The rearrangement links TRBV5-8 to TRBJ1-5; TRBD1 might be the D (5 bases). V lost 4 bases and J 3 bases, leaving 14 bases between the germline ends. The CDR3 is 15 residues long. CDR1 SGHTS and CDR2 YDEGEE come from the germline V gene. Here the CDR3 DNA reads TGTGCCAGCAGCAAAGGGACCACGGACAATCAGCCCCAGCATTTT. Its protein is CASSKGTTDNQPQHF.

The J gene is TRBJ2-3, the V gene TRBV30; TRBD1 is a possible D gene (5 bases). V was pared by 1 base and J by 4 bases, with 18 bases between. Germline V CDR1 and CDR2: GTSNPN, SVGIG (reference sequence). This CDR3 spans 16 amino acids. The CDR3 is CAWSDLQGVRSDTQYF. The CDR3 DNA is TGTGCCTGGAGTGACCTCCAGGGCGTGAGGTCAGATACGCAGTATTTT.